Included here is one TCR beta chain sequence, with context. Its specificity is unknown. PCR involved 60 Vbeta and 13 Jbeta primers. Sequencing used immunoSEQ multiplex PCR; TCRdb keeps in-frame clones, though not all of them. The data hold over 110,000 clones, with around 73% observed a single time. This sample was taken from a study of cytomegalovirus exposure and HLA in healthy donors. Whole-study results and caveats: An observed cluster of highly shared sequence variants was recorded as a likely sequencing artifact. Later on, a genetic analysis was performed. It linked a missense variant in DCLRE1C with V- and J-gene trimming of TCR beta. 16,951 TCR beta sequences were associated with HLA alleles at 0.05 false discovery rate in a later analysis. HLA restriction was apparent for most CMV-associated TCR beta chains in a later analysis.

The CDR3 is 13 amino acids. V lost 6 bases, J lost 2 bases, and 14 bases lay in between. Germline CDR1 GTSNPN, CDR2 SVGIG (reference sequence). This sequence was found in a female donor in good health and CMV-seronegative. The source material was PBMCs. This chain joins TRBV30 and TRBJ2-7; D possibly corresponds to TRBD1 (6 bases). The CDR3: CACRDTLTYEQYF. The CDR3 bases are TGTGCCTGTCGGGACACACTAACCTACGAGCAGTACTTC.